The T cell receptor (beta chain) described here comes from a study of cytotoxic CD8 clonotypes in ibrutinib-treated CLL. Broader study findings: Sustained-remission and progressing patients were not sampled at matched times. Clonality went up at the time of ibrutinib response, stayed stable in sustained remission, and later dropped back toward its baseline level at progression. In comparison with age-matched healthy donors, baseline clonality was higher and tracked circulating CD8+ T-cell counts. Contraction or stability on treatment characterized the public clonotypes, which were uncommon.

Note on this clone: Its antigen is unknown.

The CDR3 runs 12 residues. The V gene lost 8 bases and the J gene lost 6 bases, with 12 bases spanning the gap. From germline, CDR1 is MNHNY and CDR2 SVGAGI (reference sequence). Method: immunoSEQ multiplex PCR; TCRdb's copy keeps in-frame clones and lacks some. This sample carries 150,000 or so clones, 75% to 85% of them seen once, and the ten largest clones take around 13%. This TCR came from a human donor with chronic lymphocytic leukemia. The chain employs TRBV6-6 and TRBJ2-3, with no clear D. The sequencing here drew on PBMCs, taken after 12 months of ibrutinib treatment. CDR3 amino acids: CASALVRDTQYF. Here the CDR3 DNA reads TGTGCCAGCGCACTTGTGCGGGATACGCAGTATTTT.